This TCR beta chain was sequenced for a study of CD8 T cells in ankylosing spondylitis. General study findings and limits: Characteristic of ankylosing spondylitis blood, it appeared, was a TCR beta motif comprising several highly homologous variants. It was reported that disease-linked clones were significantly enriched in matched ankylosing spondylitis synovial fluid.

CDR1 and CDR2 from the germline V gene are MNHEY and SMNVEV (reference sequence). V dropped 8 bases and J dropped 1 base, with 17 bases sitting between them. This CDR3 is built from 16 residues. As to this clonotype: What it binds is not known.

Researchers built TCR beta libraries using quantitative 5'-RACE with molecular barcodes. MiXCR, run by TCRdb on the 5' RACE reads, gives a single entry per CDR3 protein. The sample lists 700,000 to 850,000 distinct CDR3 sequences; approximately 12% were seen once. Sequences were obtained from blood, either unsorted or a sorted T cell fraction (not recorded which). The TCR comes from a male donor with ankylosing spondylitis. This chain connects TRBV27 to TRBJ2-2; D remains ambiguous. Written as DNA, the CDR3 is TGTGCCAGCGCCCGAGGAGATAGCTGGAACACCGGGGAGCTGTTTTTT. Protein: CASARGDSWNTGELFF.